A selection of T cell receptor beta chains follows, all from one sample in a study of cytomegalovirus exposure and HLA in healthy donors. TCRdb's table, derived via immunoSEQ multiplex PCR, lists solely in-frame clones and lacks some. The data contain 90,000 to 120,000 clones, approximately 70% of them singletons. Material: PBMCs. The receptor set was obtained from a young man in good health and CMV-seropositive. The CDR3 runs from the conserved cysteine through the conserved F or W. Each record gives: CDR3 length, clone size, J gene, D gene, V gene, CDR3 DNA, CDR3 protein. A D gene is named only where the DNA matches it firmly. The size field is filled for only some rows; it gives once, few, many or a size class.

len: 13; abundance: .; j_gene: TRBJ2-7; d_gene: .; v_gene: TRBV6-5; CDR3nt: TGTGCCAGCAGTTCACAGGAATCCTACGAGCAGTACTTC; CDR3aa: CASSSQESYEQYF
len: 12; abundance: .; j_gene: TRBJ1-1; d_gene: .; v_gene: TRBV4-1; CDR3nt: TGCGCCAGCAGCCAAGATGTGGGGGCGATTCTCTTT; CDR3aa: CASSQDVGAILF
len: 12; abundance: few; j_gene: TRBJ1-2; d_gene: .; v_gene: TRBV19; CDR3nt: TGTGCCAGTAGTATGGGAGGGCCTGGCTACACCTTC; CDR3aa: CASSMGGPGYTF
len: 16; abundance: .; j_gene: TRBJ2-1; d_gene: TRBD2; v_gene: TRBV19; CDR3nt: TGTGCCAGTAGTATAACGCCGGGACTAGCTGGTCGTGAGCAGTTCTTC; CDR3aa: CASSITPGLAGREQFF
len: 14; abundance: .; j_gene: TRBJ2-7; d_gene: TRBD1; v_gene: TRBV28; CDR3nt: TGTGCCAGCGCCTCCGGGACAGGGGAATACGAGCAGTACTTC; CDR3aa: CASASGTGEYEQYF
len: 17; abundance: .; j_gene: TRBJ2-2; d_gene: .; v_gene: TRBV5-5; CDR3nt: TGTGCCAGCAGCCCAATGGTCGTACAGATGAACACCGGGGAGCTGTTTTTT; CDR3aa: CASSPMVVQMNTGELFF
len: 13; abundance: .; j_gene: TRBJ1-4; d_gene: TRBD1; v_gene: TRBV6-1; CDR3nt: TGTGCCAGCAGTCCGACAGGGAAGGAAAAACTGTTTTTT; CDR3aa: CASSPTGKEKLFF
len: 12; abundance: .; j_gene: TRBJ1-2; d_gene: .; v_gene: TRBV6-1; CDR3nt: TGTGCCAGCAGTTCGGGAGGGGATGGCTACACCTTC; CDR3aa: CASSSGGDGYTF
len: 16; abundance: .; j_gene: TRBJ2-5; d_gene: TRBD2; v_gene: TRBV4-1; CDR3nt: TGCGCCAGCAGCCAAATGGGACTAGCGGGGAGAGAGACCCAGTACTTC; CDR3aa: CASSQMGLAGRETQYF
len: 14; abundance: .; j_gene: TRBJ2-7; d_gene: TRBD1; v_gene: TRBV28; CDR3nt: TGTGCCAGCAGTCCAAGGCAGGGGGCGGGGGAGCAGTACTTC; CDR3aa: CASSPRQGAGEQYF
len: 13; abundance: .; j_gene: TRBJ2-7; d_gene: TRBD2; v_gene: TRBV7-9; CDR3nt: TGTGCCAGCATGGGAGGGTCCTCCTACGAGCAGTACTTC; CDR3aa: CASMGGSSYEQYF
len: 13; abundance: .; j_gene: TRBJ2-1; d_gene: TRBD2; v_gene: TRBV7-9; CDR3nt: TGTGCCAGCAGTACGGGGGGGCTCAATGAGCAGTTCTTC; CDR3aa: CASSTGGLNEQFF
len: 13; abundance: .; j_gene: TRBJ1-2; d_gene: .; v_gene: TRBV19; CDR3nt: TGTGCCAGCGAATGGCAGGGGTACTATGGCTACACCTTC; CDR3aa: CASEWQGYYGYTF
len: 13; abundance: once; j_gene: TRBJ2-2; d_gene: .; v_gene: TRBV19; CDR3nt: TGTGCCAGTAGTTTCTCGACTCCCGGGGAGCTGTTTTTT; CDR3aa: CASSFSTPGELFF
len: 15; abundance: few; j_gene: TRBJ2-2; d_gene: .; v_gene: TRBV5-1; CDR3nt: TGCGCCAGCAGCCTAACCGTTTCGGAGACCGGGGAGCTGTTTTTT; CDR3aa: CASSLTVSETGELFF
len: 14; abundance: .; j_gene: TRBJ1-2; d_gene: TRBD1; v_gene: TRBV19; CDR3nt: TGTGCCAGTAGCGCCGGGACAGGGGAATATGGCTACACCTTC; CDR3aa: CASSAGTGEYGYTF
len: 15; abundance: .; j_gene: TRBJ2-7; d_gene: TRBD2; v_gene: TRBV6-1; CDR3nt: TGTGCCAGCAGTACCGGACTAGCGTCGTCCTACGAGCAGTACTTC; CDR3aa: CASSTGLASSYEQYF
len: 16; abundance: .; j_gene: TRBJ1-3; d_gene: TRBD1; v_gene: TRBV6-5; CDR3nt: TGTGCCAGCAGTTACTCGGACAGGGCGTCTGGAAACACCATATATTTT; CDR3aa: CASSYSDRASGNTIYF
len: 15; abundance: .; j_gene: TRBJ2-2; d_gene: .; v_gene: TRBV10-3; CDR3nt: TGTGCCATCAATTCAGGACACGCGAACACCGGGGAGCTGTTTTTT; CDR3aa: CAINSGHANTGELFF
len: 11; abundance: few; j_gene: TRBJ1-5; d_gene: .; v_gene: TRBV29-1; CDR3nt: TGCAGCGTGTCCGAGGGGGGGGCCCAGCATTTT; CDR3aa: CSVSEGGAQHF
len: 14; abundance: .; j_gene: TRBJ1-5; d_gene: .; v_gene: TRBV5-8; CDR3nt: TGTGCCAGCAGCTTGGGGCTTAGCAATCAGCCCCAGCATTTT; CDR3aa: CASSLGLSNQPQHF
len: 16; abundance: .; j_gene: TRBJ2-3; d_gene: .; v_gene: TRBV9; CDR3nt: TGTGCCAGCAGCGTCTCGGGCAGGGGATGGGCAGATACGCAGTATTTT; CDR3aa: CASSVSGRGWADTQYF
len: 11; abundance: .; j_gene: TRBJ2-5; d_gene: .; v_gene: TRBV21-1; CDR3nt: TGTGCCAGCGATGGGGCAGGGAAGCAGTACTTC; CDR3aa: CASDGAGKQYF
len: 14; abundance: few; j_gene: TRBJ2-7; d_gene: TRBD1; v_gene: TRBV4-1; CDR3nt: TGCGCCAGCAGCCCCGGGACAGCAACCTACGAGCAGTACTTC; CDR3aa: CASSPGTATYEQYF
len: 15; abundance: .; j_gene: TRBJ1-6; d_gene: .; v_gene: TRBV23-1; CDR3nt: TGCGCCAGCGGTCGGGGCGGTCCCTATAATTCACCCCTCCACTTT; CDR3aa: CASGRGGPYNSPLHF
len: 16; abundance: few; j_gene: TRBJ1-1; d_gene: TRBD1; v_gene: TRBV5-1; CDR3nt: TGCGCCAGCAGCTGGACGGACAGGCAGAGGGACACTGAAGCTTTCTTT; CDR3aa: CASSWTDRQRDTEAFF
len: 13; abundance: .; j_gene: TRBJ1-5; d_gene: .; v_gene: TRBV2; CDR3nt: TGTGCCAGCAGGGGACAAAGCAATCAGCCCCAGCATTTT; CDR3aa: CASRGQSNQPQHF
len: 16; abundance: .; j_gene: TRBJ2-3; d_gene: TRBD2; v_gene: TRBV10-3; CDR3nt: TGTGCCATCAGTGTCTTTTCCGGGGGGACCACAGATACGCAGTATTTT; CDR3aa: CAISVFSGGTTDTQYF
len: 12; abundance: .; j_gene: TRBJ2-7; d_gene: .; v_gene: TRBV2; CDR3nt: TGTGCCAGCAGAGAACAGTCCTACGAGCAGTACTTC; CDR3aa: CASREQSYEQYF
len: 13; abundance: .; j_gene: TRBJ1-2; d_gene: .; v_gene: TRBV25-1; CDR3nt: TGTGCCAGCAGCTTGACATATCAGGGGGGCTACACCTTC; CDR3aa: CASSLTYQGGYTF
len: 15; abundance: .; j_gene: TRBJ2-7; d_gene: TRBD1; v_gene: TRBV18; CDR3nt: TGTGCCAGCTCGCGCGCTGGACAGGGGGCGTTCGAGCAGTACTTC; CDR3aa: CASSRAGQGAFEQYF
len: 16; abundance: few; j_gene: TRBJ1-5; d_gene: .; v_gene: TRBV6-1; CDR3nt: TGTGCCAGCAGTGAAGGAGCAGGATCGGTGGGTCAGCCCCAGCATTTT; CDR3aa: CASSEGAGSVGQPQHF
len: 16; abundance: .; j_gene: TRBJ2-2; d_gene: .; v_gene: TRBV2; CDR3nt: TGTGCCAGCGCTCAGGGGCCTAGCGGTAACACCGGGGAGCTGTTTTTT; CDR3aa: CASAQGPSGNTGELFF
len: 17; abundance: .; j_gene: TRBJ1-1; d_gene: TRBD1; v_gene: TRBV7-9; CDR3nt: TGTGCCAGCAGCGCCTGGCAACCGGGACAGGCTCGATTGGAGGCTTTCTTT; CDR3aa: CASSAWQPGQARLEAFF
len: 16; abundance: .; j_gene: TRBJ2-3; d_gene: .; v_gene: TRBV19; CDR3nt: TGTGCCAGTAGTCCCGGACTTTTCGGGGGATCAGATACGCAGTATTTT; CDR3aa: CASSPGLFGGSDTQYF
len: 14; abundance: .; j_gene: TRBJ1-1; d_gene: .; v_gene: TRBV7-3; CDR3nt: TGTGCCAGCAGCTTATTAGTTGGGAGCACTGAAGCTTTCTTT; CDR3aa: CASSLLVGSTEAFF
len: 14; abundance: few; j_gene: TRBJ1-1; d_gene: TRBD1; v_gene: TRBV7-8; CDR3nt: TGTGCCAGCAGCTTCGGGACAGGGTTCACTGAAGCTTTCTTT; CDR3aa: CASSFGTGFTEAFF
len: 15; abundance: .; j_gene: TRBJ2-2; d_gene: TRBD2; v_gene: TRBV5-5; CDR3nt: TGTGCCAGCAGCTTGGATCCGCGGGGGGCCGGGGAGCTGTTTTTT; CDR3aa: CASSLDPRGAGELFF
len: 13; abundance: .; j_gene: TRBJ2-5; d_gene: .; v_gene: TRBV9; CDR3nt: TGTGCCAGCAGCGCCTTTTCCCAAGAGACCCAGTACTTC; CDR3aa: CASSAFSQETQYF
len: 15; abundance: once; j_gene: TRBJ2-1; d_gene: .; v_gene: TRBV5-1; CDR3nt: TGCGCCAGCAGCCCTATAGGGGGGGGACACAATGAGCAGTTCTTC; CDR3aa: CASSPIGGGHNEQFF
len: 13; abundance: .; j_gene: TRBJ2-7; d_gene: .; v_gene: TRBV9; CDR3nt: TGTGCCAGCAGCCCCTCCTCCTTCTACGAGCAGTACTTC; CDR3aa: CASSPSSFYEQYF
len: 15; abundance: few; j_gene: TRBJ2-5; d_gene: .; v_gene: TRBV7-2; CDR3nt: TGTGCCAGCAGCTTAGCCCCTAGAGAAGGAGAGACCCAGTACTTC; CDR3aa: CASSLAPREGETQYF
len: 15; abundance: few; j_gene: TRBJ1-2; d_gene: .; v_gene: TRBV5-4; CDR3nt: TGTGCCAGCAGCTTGTATGCGGGGGCCCGCTATGGCTACACCTTC; CDR3aa: CASSLYAGARYGYTF
len: 15; abundance: .; j_gene: TRBJ1-1; d_gene: TRBD1; v_gene: TRBV5-1; CDR3nt: TGCGCCAGCAGCTCTACAGGGGAAGGGAACACTGAAGCTTTCTTT; CDR3aa: CASSSTGEGNTEAFF
len: 15; abundance: once; j_gene: TRBJ2-3; d_gene: TRBD2; v_gene: TRBV15; CDR3nt: TGTGCCACCAGCAGTTCTAGCGGGGTCACAGATACGCAGTATTTT; CDR3aa: CATSSSSGVTDTQYF
len: 18; abundance: .; j_gene: TRBJ1-5; d_gene: TRBD1; v_gene: TRBV2; CDR3nt: TGTGCCAGCAGGGTAGGACAGGGATTTGCGCCTAGCAATCAGCCCCAGCATTTT; CDR3aa: CASRVGQGFAPSNQPQHF
len: 14; abundance: .; j_gene: TRBJ2-7; d_gene: TRBD1; v_gene: TRBV6-6; CDR3nt: TGTGCCAGCAGCCCGACAGGGGTCGACTACGAGCAGTACTTC; CDR3aa: CASSPTGVDYEQYF
len: 17; abundance: .; j_gene: TRBJ2-3; d_gene: TRBD2; v_gene: TRBV9; CDR3nt: TGTGCCAGCAGCCCTTCCGTCTTAGCGGGGGTAAGGGATACGCAGTATTTT; CDR3aa: CASSPSVLAGVRDTQYF